The 7 T cell receptor beta chains below all came from one sample that was sequenced in a study of T cell changes during pregnancy in multiple sclerosis. Method: immunoSEQ multiplex PCR; TCRdb's copy keeps in-frame clones and lacks some. Counted here are around 110,000 clones, 85% to 95% occurring once; the ten biggest clones make up less than 0.9%. The input for sequencing was peripheral blood, taken in the third trimester of pregnancy. The receptor source for this set is a female donor in good health, enrolled as a control in a pregnancy study.

The chain carries TRBV5-4 and TRBJ2-5, with D tentatively TRBD2 (5 bases). Between the trimmed V and J ends, which lost 0 bases and 5 bases, there was a span of 8 bases. The CDR3 covers 13 residues. The germline CDR1 and CDR2 sequences are SGHNT and YYREEE (reference sequence). The CDR3 region is CASSLASGETQYF. The CDR3 region has the DNA TGTGCCAGCAGCTTGGCCTCGGGGGAGACCCAGTACTTC.

This rearrangement joins TRBV10-3 to TRBJ2-3; 16 positions agree with TRBD2. This CDR3 is built from 15 residues. The V gene end was trimmed by 8 bases and the J gene end by 6 bases; junction bases not matched to a gene: 5. The germline CDR1 and CDR2 sequences are ENHRY and SYGVKD. CDR3 sequence: CAIGGLAGGRDTQYF. The CDR3, as DNA: TGTGCCATCGGGGGACTAGCGGGGGGGCGCGATACGCAGTATTTT.

CDR3 sequence reads: CASSLYSGSDYGYTF. The CDR3 DNA sequence: TGTGCCAGCAGCTTATATTCAGGGTCGGACTATGGCTACACCTTC. The chain has TRBV7-2 and TRBJ1-2, with D possibly being TRBD1 (5 bases). V lost 2 bases to trimming and J lost 3 bases, with 13 bases between them. Germline V lookup: CDR1 SGHTA, CDR2 FQGNSA. This CDR3 contains 15 residues.

The chain links TRBV6-5 to TRBJ2-1, with D perhaps matching TRBD1 (5 bases). The germline V and J ends were trimmed by 3 bases and 8 bases, with 11 bases remaining between them. The CDR3 sequence is 13 residues long. The germline V gene encodes CDR1 MNHEY and CDR2 SVGAGI. DNA for the CDR3: TGTGCCAGCAGTTATTCAGGGTCTGATGAGCAGTTCTTC. Translated: CASSYSGSDEQFF.

The chain recombines TRBV5-5 with TRBJ2-2, with 8 bases matching TRBD2. Germline trimming cut 0 bases from V and 9 bases from J; bases unmatched to any gene: 4. The length of the CDR3 is 14 residues. Germline assignment: CDR1 SGHKS and CDR2 YYEKEE (reference sequence). The CDR3 nucleotides read TGTGCCAGCAGCTTGGGCGGGGGGCCAAGGGAGCTGTTTTTT. Translating it yields CASSLGGGPRELFF.

The rearrangement links TRBV11-3 to TRBJ2-1, with D perhaps TRBD1 (5 bases). V was clipped by 4 bases and J by 7 bases, with 14 bases between them. CDR3 length: 14 residues. CDR1 is SGHNT, CDR2 YENEEA, per germline. The CDR3, as DNA: TGTGCCAGCAGCTCAACTCCAGGGCATAATGAGCAGTTCTTC. Its protein product is CASSSTPGHNEQFF.

The rearrangement uses TRBV6-1 and TRBJ1-5, with 7 nucleotides matching TRBD1. Germline V lookup: CDR1 MNHNS, CDR2 SASEGT. CDR3 length: 15 residues. With 3 bases clipped from V and 7 bases from J, the junction kept 9 bases outside the gene matches. CDR3 in amino acids: CASSDRQGVAQPQHF. The DNA for the CDR3 is TGTGCCAGCAGTGATAGACAGGGAGTCGCGCAGCCCCAGCATTTT.